These 18 T cell receptor beta chains originate from one sample sequenced in a study of blood T cell repertoires in COVID-19. The data were produced by immunoSEQ multiplex PCR, yet TCRdb's version contains in-frame clones alone and is incomplete. The sample carries approximately 300,000 clones, around 85% recorded once. What was sequenced was PBMCs or T cells enriched from blood (not recorded which). Source of these receptors: a woman younger than 45 who had been exposed to COVID-19.

V is TRBV29-1 and J is TRBJ2-5, with 7 nucleotides matching TRBD1. This CDR3 is built from 15 residues. The J segment lost 4 bases and the V segment lost 7 bases, leaving 15 bases of the junction unmatched. Germline V gene sequence: CDR1 SQVTM, CDR2 ANQGSEA. The CDR3 DNA reads TGCAGCGCAAGATCCACAGGGGCACATTCAGAGACCCAGTACTTC. Its protein is CSARSTGAHSETQYF.

The rearrangement joins TRBV30 to TRBJ1-1, with TRBD1 matching 7 bases. V shed 4 bases, J shed 4 bases, and the junction held 12 bases outside the gene matches. The CDR3 runs to 15 residues. The V gene's germline CDR1 is GTSNPN and CDR2 SVGIG (reference sequence). The CDR3 protein is CAWNRGLKGATEAFF. The CDR3 bases are TGTGCCTGGAATCGGGGCCTAAAGGGGGCCACTGAAGCTTTCTTT.

The V and J genes are TRBV28 and TRBJ1-1; 9 nucleotides align to TRBD1. Germline CDR1 reads MDHEN; CDR2 reads SYDVKM. The ends lost 7 bases at V and 5 bases at J; junction bases unmatched: 11. The CDR3 has 15 amino acids. This chain's CDR3 is CASTLGGTGRTEAFF. The CDR3 DNA reads TGTGCCAGCACCCTGGGGGGGACAGGGAGGACTGAAGCTTTCTTT.

V and J are TRBV27 and TRBJ2-1, with 9 bases fitting TRBD2. Unmatched junction bases numbered 12, after V lost 3 bases and J lost 12 bases. Germline V gene lookup returns CDR1 MNHEY and CDR2 SMNVEV (reference sequence). The CDR3 totals 15 residues. CDR3 bases: TGTGCCAGCAGTTTGCCACCGGGACTAGCTCTCGGGCAGTTCTTC. As protein: CASSLPPGLALGQFF.

V usage is TRBV28 and J usage is TRBJ2-4, with D possibly being TRBD2 (6 bases). The CDR3 has 17 residues. Trimming took off 4 bases at V and 0 bases at J, with 16 bases between the two ends. CDR1 and CDR2 (germline): MDHEN, SYDVKM. CDR3 nucleotide sequence: TGTGCCAGCAGTTCGCCCGGGGGTCCCCTAGCCAAAAACATTCAGTACTTC. It encodes CASSSPGGPLAKNIQYF.

The J gene is TRBJ2-5, the V gene TRBV4-1; TRBD2 matches at 8 bases. The CDR3 covers 16 residues. Trimming at V came to 4 bases and at J to 1 base, leaving 8 bases not matched to a gene. Germline V lookup: CDR1 MGHRA, CDR2 YSYEKL. CDR3 protein: CASSPRGGAAQETQYF. DNA of the CDR3: TGCGCCAGCAGCCCACGGGGGGGGGCAGCCCAAGAGACCCAGTACTTC.

V usage is TRBV5-4 and J usage is TRBJ2-2; no reliable D call. The germline V gene encodes CDR1 SGHNT and CDR2 YYREEE (reference sequence). Trimming removed 4 bases at V and 7 bases at J, with 8 bases between. The CDR3 runs 12 residues. In DNA form, the CDR3 reads TGTGCCAGCAGCCAAACAGTCGGGGAGCTGTTTTTT. Protein sequence: CASSQTVGELFF.

V is TRBV5-1 and J is TRBJ2-1; 7 nucleotides line up with TRBD1. V trimming: 3 bases; J trimming: 7 bases; junction bases outside the gene matches: 1. Per germline, CDR1 SGHRS and CDR2 YFSETQ. CDR3 length equals 12 residues. The CDR3 nucleotides read TGCGCCAGCAGCTCACAGGGGAATGAGCAGTTCTTC. Translation: CASSSQGNEQFF. The full variable domain, rest sourced from reference TRBV5-1 and TRBJ2-1, is KAGVTQTPRYLIKTRGQQVTLSCSPISGHRSVSWYQQTPGQGLQFLFEYFSETQRNKGNFPGRFSGRQFSNSRSEMNVSTLELGDSALYLCASSSQGNEQFFGPGTRLTVL.

For this clone: Relative to the germline gene, one junction end is altered; a read error may explain this. The chain is built from TRBV5-4 and TRBJ2-7; TRBD1 matches at 10 bases. The CDR3 contains 16 residues. Germline V lookup: CDR1 SGHNT, CDR2 YYREEE (reference sequence). This CDR3 is CASSPPTGTGVSEQYF. CDR3 bases: TGTGCCAGCAGCCCCCCCACCGGGACAGGGGTTAGCGAGCAGTACTTT.

J is TRBJ1-2 and V is TRBV19; no clear D. This CDR3 region has 13 residues. V lost 4 bases, J lost 1 base, and 7 bases lay in between. Germline-derived CDR1 and CDR2 are LNHDA and SQIVND (reference sequence). CDR3 sequence reads: CASSKQDNYGYTF. In DNA, the CDR3 is TGTGCCAGTAGTAAACAAGATAACTATGGCTACACCTTC.

The chain uses TRBV27 and TRBJ1-4; TRBD1 might be the D (5 bases). Germline CDR1 reads MNHEY; CDR2 reads SMNVEV (reference sequence). Trimming left V 7 bases short and J 5 bases short, with 20 bases between. The CDR3 has 16 amino acids. CDR3 protein: CASNHEGARLNEKLFF. CDR3 bases: TGTGCCAGCAACCACGAAGGGGCGAGGTTAAATGAAAAACTGTTTTTT.

J is TRBJ1-2 and V is TRBV6-5; a weak D match, TRBD1 (6 bases). Germline V lookup: CDR1 MNHEY, CDR2 SVGAGI. Trimming stripped 1 base from V and 3 bases from J, with 9 bases between. This CDR3 contains 14 residues. The CDR3 sequence: CASSYLQGDYGYTF. CDR3 coding DNA: TGTGCCAGCAGTTACTTACAGGGTGACTATGGCTACACCTTC.

The chain joins TRBV2 to TRBJ2-1, with D perhaps TRBD1 (5 bases). The germline V gene encodes CDR1 SNHLY and CDR2 FYNNEI. Trimming pared 10 bases from V and 4 bases from J, leaving 17 bases between. This CDR3 is 14 amino acids long. The CDR3 protein is CATLGVEDYNEQFF. In DNA form, the CDR3 reads TGTGCCACCCTAGGGGTAGAGGATTACAATGAGCAGTTCTTC.

The CDR3 DNA sequence: TGTGCCCACAGCCAGTATAGCAATCAGCCCCAGCATTTT. Its protein product is CAHSQYSNQPQHF. The genes are TRBV6-5 and TRBJ1-5; no clear D gene. CDR1 is MNHEY, CDR2 SVGAGI, per germline. CDR3 length: 13 amino acids. Trimming shortened V by 11 bases and J by 0 bases, and 11 bases separated the two germline ends.

The genes are TRBV3-1 (or the pseudogene TRBV3-2) and TRBJ1-1; no firm D call. The CDR3 consists of 12 residues. Germline V gives CDR1 LGHDT, CDR2 YNNKEL (reference sequence). V was cut by 1 base and J by 8 bases, with 8 bases left in between. The chain's CDR3 is CASSQGGEEAFF. CDR3 in DNA: TGTGCCAGCAGCCAAGGCGGGGAGGAAGCTTTCTTT.

Sample share makes this clone medium-sized. This chain uses TRBV20-1 with TRBJ2-4; 9 bases are shared with TRBD2. The length of the CDR3 is 17 residues. The V segment lost 3 bases and the J segment 0 bases; nucleotides outside the gene matches: 9. Per germline, CDR1 DFQATT and CDR2 SNEGSKA (reference sequence). DNA for the CDR3: TGCAGTGCTAGTACGGCGGGAGGGGTTCAAGCCAAAAACATTCAGTACTTC. Residues: CSASTAGGVQAKNIQYF.

The chain has TRBV7-2 and TRBJ1-5, with 7 bases fitting TRBD1. Germline CDR1 and CDR2: SGHTA and FQGNSA. The junction had 5 bases not matched to a gene; V was cut back by 5 bases and J by 1 base. The CDR3 consists of 15 residues. The CDR3 DNA is TGTGCCAGCAGCCGGGACAGCTTAAGCAATCAGCCCCAGCATTTT. This encodes CASSRDSLSNQPQHF. Filled out from reference TRBV7-2 and TRBJ1-5, the complete variable domain reads GAGVSQSPSNKVTEKGKDVELRCDPISGHTALYWYRQSLGQGLEFLIYFQGNSAPDKSGLPSDRFSAERTGGSVSTLTIQRTQQEDSAVYLCASSRDSLSNQPQHFGDGTRLSIL.

This chain joins TRBV6-5 and TRBJ2-5, with D possibly TRBD2 on 5 matching bases. The CDR3 loop spans 14 amino acids. Germline V gene lookup returns CDR1 MNHEY and CDR2 SVGAGI. V was pared by 6 bases and J by 5 bases, with 16 bases between. The CDR3 spells CASRFRRVVETQYF. DNA of the CDR3: TGTGCCAGCAGATTTAGGCGGGTCGTGGAGACCCAGTACTTC.